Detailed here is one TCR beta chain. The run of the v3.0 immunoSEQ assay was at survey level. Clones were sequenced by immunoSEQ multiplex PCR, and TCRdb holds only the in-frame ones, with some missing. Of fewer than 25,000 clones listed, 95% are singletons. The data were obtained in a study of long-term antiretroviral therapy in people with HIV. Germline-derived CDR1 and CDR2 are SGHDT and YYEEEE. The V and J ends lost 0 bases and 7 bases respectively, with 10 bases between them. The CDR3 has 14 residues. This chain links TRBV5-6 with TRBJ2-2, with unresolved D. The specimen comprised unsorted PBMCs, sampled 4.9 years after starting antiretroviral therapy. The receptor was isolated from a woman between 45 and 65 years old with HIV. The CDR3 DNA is TGTGCCAGCAGCTTGGGGGGAATGGTCGGGGAGCTGTTTTTT. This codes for CASSLGGMVGELFF.